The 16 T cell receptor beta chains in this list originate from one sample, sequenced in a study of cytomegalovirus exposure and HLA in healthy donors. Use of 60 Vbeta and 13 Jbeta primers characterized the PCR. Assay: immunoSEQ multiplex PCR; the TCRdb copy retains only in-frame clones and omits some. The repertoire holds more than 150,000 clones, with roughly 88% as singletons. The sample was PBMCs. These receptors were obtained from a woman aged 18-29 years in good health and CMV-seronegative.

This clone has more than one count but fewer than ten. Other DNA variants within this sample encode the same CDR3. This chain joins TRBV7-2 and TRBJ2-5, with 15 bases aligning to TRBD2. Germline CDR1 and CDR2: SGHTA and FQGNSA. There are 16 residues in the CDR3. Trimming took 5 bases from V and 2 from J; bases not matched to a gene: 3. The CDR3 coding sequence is TGTGCCAGCAGCCTAGGGACTAGCGGGGGGCAAGAGACCCAGTACTTC. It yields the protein CASSLGTSGGQETQYF.

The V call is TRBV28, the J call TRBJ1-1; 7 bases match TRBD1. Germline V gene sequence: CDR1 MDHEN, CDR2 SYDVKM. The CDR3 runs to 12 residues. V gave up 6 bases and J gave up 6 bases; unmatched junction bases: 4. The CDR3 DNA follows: TGTGCCAGCAGCCGAGGGGGCCCTGAAGCTTTCTTT. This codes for CASSRGGPEAFF.

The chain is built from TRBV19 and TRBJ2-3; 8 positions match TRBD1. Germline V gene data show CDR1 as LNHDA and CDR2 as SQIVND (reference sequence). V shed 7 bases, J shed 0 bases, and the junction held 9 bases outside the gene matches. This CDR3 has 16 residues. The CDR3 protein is CASTTTGGSSTDTQYF. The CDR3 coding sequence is TGTGCCAGTACTACCACAGGGGGGTCTAGCACAGATACGCAGTATTTT.

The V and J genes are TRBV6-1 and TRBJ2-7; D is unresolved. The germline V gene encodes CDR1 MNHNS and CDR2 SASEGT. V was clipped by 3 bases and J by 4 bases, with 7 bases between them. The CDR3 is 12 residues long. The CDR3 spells CASSDPLYEQYF. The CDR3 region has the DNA TGTGCCAGCAGTGATCCCCTTTACGAGCAGTACTTC.

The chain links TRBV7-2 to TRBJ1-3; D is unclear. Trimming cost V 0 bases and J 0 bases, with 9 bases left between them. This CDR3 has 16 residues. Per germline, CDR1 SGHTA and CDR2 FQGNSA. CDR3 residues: CASSLAWLNSGNTIYF. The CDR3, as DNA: TGTGCCAGCAGCTTAGCATGGCTGAACTCTGGAAACACCATATATTTT.

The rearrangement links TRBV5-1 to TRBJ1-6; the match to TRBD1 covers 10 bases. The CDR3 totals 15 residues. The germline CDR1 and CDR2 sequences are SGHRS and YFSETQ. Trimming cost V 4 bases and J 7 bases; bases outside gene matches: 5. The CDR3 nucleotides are TGCGCCAGCAGCCTCCGACAGGGGGCAAATTCACCCCTCCACTTT. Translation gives CASSLRQGANSPLHF.

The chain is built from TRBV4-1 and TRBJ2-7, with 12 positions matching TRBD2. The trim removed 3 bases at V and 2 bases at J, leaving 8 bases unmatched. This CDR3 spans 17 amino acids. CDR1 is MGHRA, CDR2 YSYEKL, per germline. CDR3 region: CASSHALAGGLAYEQYF. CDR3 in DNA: TGCGCCAGCAGCCATGCACTAGCGGGGGGATTAGCCTACGAGCAGTACTTC.

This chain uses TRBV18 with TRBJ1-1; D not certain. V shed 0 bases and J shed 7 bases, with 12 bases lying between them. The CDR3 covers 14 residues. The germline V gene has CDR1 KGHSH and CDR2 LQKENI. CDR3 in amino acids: CASSPPGITLEAFF. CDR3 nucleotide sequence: TGTGCCAGCTCACCACCGGGCATCACGCTTGAAGCTTTCTTT. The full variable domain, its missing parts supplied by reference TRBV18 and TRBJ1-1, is NAGVMQNPRHLVRRRGQEARLRCSPMKGHSHVYWYRQLPEEGLKFMVYLQKENIIDESGMPKERFSAEFPKEGPSILRIQQVVRGDSAAYFCASSPPGITLEAFFGQGTRLTVV.

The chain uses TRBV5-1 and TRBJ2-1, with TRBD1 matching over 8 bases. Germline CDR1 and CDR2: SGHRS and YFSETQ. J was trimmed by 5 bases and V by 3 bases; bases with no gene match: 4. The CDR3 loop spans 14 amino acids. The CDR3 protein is CASSSGTGNNEQFF. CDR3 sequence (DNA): TGCGCCAGCAGCTCCGGGACAGGCAACAATGAGCAGTTCTTC.

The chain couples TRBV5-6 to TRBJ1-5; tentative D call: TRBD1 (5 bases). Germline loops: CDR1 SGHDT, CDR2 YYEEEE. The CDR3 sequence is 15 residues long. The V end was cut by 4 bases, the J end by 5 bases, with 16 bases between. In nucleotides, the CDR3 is TGTGCCAGCAGCAGGTGGGGGGGTTTCGATCAGCCCCAGCATTTT. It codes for CASSRWGGFDQPQHF.

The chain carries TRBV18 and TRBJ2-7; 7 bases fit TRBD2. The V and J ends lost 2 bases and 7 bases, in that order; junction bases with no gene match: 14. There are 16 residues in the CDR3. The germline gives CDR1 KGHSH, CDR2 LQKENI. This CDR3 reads CASSPASSGVGGEQYF. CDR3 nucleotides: TGTGCCAGCTCACCAGCCTCTTCGGGGGTGGGAGGGGAGCAGTACTTC.

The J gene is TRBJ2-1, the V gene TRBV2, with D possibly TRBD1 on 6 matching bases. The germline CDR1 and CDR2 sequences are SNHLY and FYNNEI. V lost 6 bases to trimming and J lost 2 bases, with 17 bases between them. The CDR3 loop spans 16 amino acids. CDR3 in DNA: TGTGCCAGCAGAGCCACCGGGACATTGCCCTACAATGAGCAGTTCTTC. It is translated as CASRATGTLPYNEQFF.

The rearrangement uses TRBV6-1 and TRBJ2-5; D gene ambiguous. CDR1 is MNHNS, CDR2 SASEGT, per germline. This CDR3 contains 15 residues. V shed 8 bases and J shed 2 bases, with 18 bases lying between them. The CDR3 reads CASSAIWAKQETQYF. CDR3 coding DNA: TGTGCCAGCTCCGCTATCTGGGCGAAACAAGAGACCCAGTACTTC.

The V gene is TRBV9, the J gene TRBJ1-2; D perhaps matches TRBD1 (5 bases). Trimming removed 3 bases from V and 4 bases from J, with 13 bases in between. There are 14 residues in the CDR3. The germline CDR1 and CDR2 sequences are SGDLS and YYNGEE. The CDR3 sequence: CASSDTGMGYGYTF. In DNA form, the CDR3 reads TGTGCCAGCAGCGATACAGGAATGGGCTATGGCTACACCTTC. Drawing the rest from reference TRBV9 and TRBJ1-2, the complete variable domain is DSGVTQTPKHLITATGQRVTLRCSPRSGDLSVYWYQQSLDQGLQFLIQYYNGEERAKGNILERFSAQQFPDLHSELNLSSLELGDSALYFCASSDTGMGYGYTFGSGTRLTVV.

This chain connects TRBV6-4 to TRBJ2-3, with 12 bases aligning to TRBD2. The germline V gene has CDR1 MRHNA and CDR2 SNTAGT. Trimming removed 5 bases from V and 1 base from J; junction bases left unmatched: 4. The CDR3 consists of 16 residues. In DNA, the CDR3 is TGTGCCAGCAGTCCGAGACTAGCGGGGGGCACAGATACGCAGTATTTT. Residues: CASSPRLAGGTDTQYF.

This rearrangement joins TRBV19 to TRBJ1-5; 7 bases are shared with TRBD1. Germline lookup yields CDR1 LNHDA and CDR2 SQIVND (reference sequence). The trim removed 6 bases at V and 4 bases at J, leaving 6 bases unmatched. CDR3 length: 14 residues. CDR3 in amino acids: CASRRQGGNQPQHF. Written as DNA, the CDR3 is TGTGCCAGTAGAAGACAGGGCGGAAATCAGCCCCAGCATTTT.